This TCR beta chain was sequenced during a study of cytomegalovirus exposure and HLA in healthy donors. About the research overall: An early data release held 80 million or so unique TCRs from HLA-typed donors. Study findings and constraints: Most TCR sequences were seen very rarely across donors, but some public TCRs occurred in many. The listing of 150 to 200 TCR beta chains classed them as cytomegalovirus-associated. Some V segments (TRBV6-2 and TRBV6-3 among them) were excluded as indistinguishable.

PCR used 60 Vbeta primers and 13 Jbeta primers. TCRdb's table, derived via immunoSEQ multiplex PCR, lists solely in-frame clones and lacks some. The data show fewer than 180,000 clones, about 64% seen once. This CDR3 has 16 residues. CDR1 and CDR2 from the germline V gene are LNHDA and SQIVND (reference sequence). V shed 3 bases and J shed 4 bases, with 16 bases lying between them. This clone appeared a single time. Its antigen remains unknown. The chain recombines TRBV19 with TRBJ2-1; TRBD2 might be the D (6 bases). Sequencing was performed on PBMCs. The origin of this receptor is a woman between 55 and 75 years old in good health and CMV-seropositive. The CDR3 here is CASSIRGISGYNEQFF. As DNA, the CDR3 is TGTGCCAGTAGTATCCGAGGGATTAGCGGTTACAATGAGCAGTTCTTC.